The clone carrying this TCR beta chain showed up just a few times. What it binds is not known. This entry is derived from a study of T cells after yellow fever vaccination. Whole-study context: Preparation used SMART-Seq v4 Ultra Low Input for the low-cell-number fractions.

Germline trimming cut 5 bases from V and 6 bases from J; bases unmatched to any gene: 8. This CDR3 comprises 15 residues. Per germline, CDR1 SEHNR and CDR2 FQNEAQ (reference sequence). Study-wide findings and caveats: Researchers cautioned that FACS-sorted repertoires could harbor abundant clonotypes contaminating from the bulk population. Detected again after the booster were most primary-vaccination clones, at about 96% CD4 and nearly 90% CD8.

5'RACE template switching added a universal primer site and UMIs to TCR cDNA. TCRdb processed the 5' RACE reads anew with MiXCR; each CDR3 protein has one entry. Of 95,000 to 150,000 distinct CDR3 sequences listed, approximately 9% are singletons. The V gene is TRBV7-9, the J gene TRBJ2-1; 9 positions match TRBD2. This specimen was CD8+ T cells sorted from PBMCs, taken on the day of the yellow fever booster vaccination. This TCR came from a man between 18 and 29 years old who received the YFV17D yellow fever vaccine. The CDR3 nucleotides read TGTGCCAGCAGCCAGGAGCGGGGGGCAATCAATGAGCAGTTCTTC. It is translated as CASSQERGAINEQFF.